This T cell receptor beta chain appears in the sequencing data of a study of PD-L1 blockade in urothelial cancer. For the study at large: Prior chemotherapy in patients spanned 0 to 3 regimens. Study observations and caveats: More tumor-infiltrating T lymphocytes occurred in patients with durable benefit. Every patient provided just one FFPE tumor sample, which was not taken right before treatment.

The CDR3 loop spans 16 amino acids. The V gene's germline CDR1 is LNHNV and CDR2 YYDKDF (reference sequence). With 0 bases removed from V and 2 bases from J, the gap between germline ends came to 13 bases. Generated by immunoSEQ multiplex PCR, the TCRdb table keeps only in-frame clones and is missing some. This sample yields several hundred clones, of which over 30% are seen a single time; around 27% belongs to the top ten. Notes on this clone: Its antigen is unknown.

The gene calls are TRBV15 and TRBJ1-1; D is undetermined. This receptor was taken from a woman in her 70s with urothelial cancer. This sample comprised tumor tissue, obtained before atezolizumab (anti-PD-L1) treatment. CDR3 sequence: CATSRDDTLGNTEAFF. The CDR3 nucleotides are TGTGCCACCAGCAGAGATGATACTTTGGGAAACACTGAAGCTTTCTTT.